Following are 15 T cell receptor beta chains from one sample sequenced in a study of blood T cell repertoires in COVID-19. Profiling relied on immunoSEQ multiplex PCR, and the TCRdb table lists in-frame clones only, not all of them. This table has about 79,000 clones, 80% to 90% appearing once. What was sequenced was peripheral blood. These receptors came from a man between 65 and 85 years old with active or convalescent COVID-19.

V gene TRBV27 combines with J gene TRBJ2-5; a weak D match, TRBD2 (5 bases). There are 12 residues in the CDR3. V gave up 9 bases and J gave up 1 base, with 9 bases separating them. Germline assignment: CDR1 MNHEY and CDR2 SMNVEV (reference sequence). This CDR3 reads CASRGIQETQYF. The CDR3 nucleotides read TGTGCCAGTCGGGGAATCCAAGAGACCCAGTACTTC.

This sequence joins TRBV28 and TRBJ1-6; D is possibly TRBD1 (6 bases). The CDR3 runs to 15 residues. V lost 1 base, J lost 4 bases, and 8 bases lay in between. Germline lookup yields CDR1 MDHEN and CDR2 SYDVKM. The CDR3 nucleotides read TGTGCCAGCAGTTTATCGGACAGATATAATTCACCCCTCCACTTT. Protein: CASSLSDRYNSPLHF.

V gene TRBV5-4 combines with J gene TRBJ2-5, with 11 bases fitting TRBD2. This CDR3 is built from 15 residues. Looked up from germline, CDR1 is SGHNT and CDR2 is YYREEE (reference sequence). The J segment lost 4 bases and the V segment lost 0 bases, leaving 2 bases of the junction unmatched. Here the CDR3 DNA reads TGTGCCAGCAGCTTGGTAGCGGGAGGGCTAGAGACCCAGTACTTC. Translating it yields CASSLVAGGLETQYF.

The chain is built from TRBV11-2 and TRBJ2-1; TRBD2 matches 10 bases. CDR1 and CDR2 (germline): SGHAT, FQNNGV. The CDR3 contains 15 residues. V shed 1 base, J shed 6 bases, and the junction held 3 bases outside the gene matches. The CDR3 region is CASSLGTSGSNEQFF. The CDR3 DNA sequence: TGTGCCAGCAGCTTAGGGACTAGCGGATCCAATGAGCAGTTCTTC.

J is TRBJ2-7 and V is TRBV3-1 (or the pseudogene TRBV3-2); maybe TRBD1 (6 bases). The CDR3 totals 15 residues. Per germline, CDR1 LGHDT and CDR2 YNNKEL (reference sequence). Trimming removed 0 bases from V and 5 bases from J, with 14 bases in between. CDR3 region: CASSQEGRGIHEQYF. The CDR3 region has the DNA TGTGCCAGCAGCCAAGAAGGTAGGGGGATCCACGAGCAGTACTTC.

In its sample, this clone was seen a few times. This chain links TRBV23-1 with TRBJ1-3; D not resolved. TRBV23-1 is an ORF, with its function uncertain. The V gene lost 11 bases and the J gene lost 8 bases, with 7 bases spanning the gap. This CDR3 is 9 amino acids long. Here the CDR3 reads CAGPHTIYF. In nucleotides, the CDR3 is TGCGCCGGCCCTCACACCATATATTTT.

This clone was found once. The chain uses TRBV11-2 and TRBJ2-1; 8 bases align to TRBD1. Per the germline V gene, CDR1 is SGHAT and CDR2 is FQNNGV. The CDR3 spans 16 residues. Trimming cost V 5 bases and J 0 bases; bases outside gene matches: 6. CDR3 loop: CASSQGTGSSYNEQFF. The DNA of the CDR3 is TGTGCCAGCAGCCAGGGGACAGGTAGCTCCTACAATGAGCAGTTCTTC.

The chain employs TRBV28 and TRBJ2-3; 7 bases line up with TRBD2. Germline loops: CDR1 MDHEN, CDR2 SYDVKM. Unmatched junction bases numbered 6, after V lost 7 bases and J lost 5 bases. This CDR3 is built from 13 residues. The CDR3 spells CASTGGSKDTQYF. CDR3 nucleotide sequence: TGTGCCAGCACCGGCGGGAGTAAAGATACGCAGTATTTT.

This chain connects TRBV18 to TRBJ2-1; 7 positions agree with TRBD2. The CDR3 spans 16 residues. Germline lookup yields CDR1 KGHSH and CDR2 LQKENI. The trim removed 3 bases at V and 5 bases at J, leaving 10 bases unmatched. The CDR3 protein is CASSPPNGRANNEQFF. DNA for the CDR3: TGTGCCAGCTCACCTCCCAATGGGAGGGCCAACAATGAGCAGTTCTTC.

The genes are TRBV30 and TRBJ2-3, with unresolved D. The V end was cut by 3 bases, the J end by 1 base, with 8 bases between. The germline CDR1 and CDR2 sequences are GTSNPN and SVGIG (reference sequence). The CDR3 extends over 13 amino acids. The CDR3: CAWRTEGTDTQYF. The DNA of the CDR3 is TGTGCCTGGAGGACCGAGGGCACAGATACGCAGTATTTT.

This clone is a singleton in its sample. This rearrangement joins TRBV7-9 to TRBJ1-2; D gene uncertain. V lost 4 bases to trimming and J lost 8 bases, with 11 bases between them. The CDR3 is 12 amino acids. Germline-derived CDR1 and CDR2 are SEHNR and FQNEAQ (reference sequence). This chain's CDR3 is CASSWTGGGYTF. The CDR3, as DNA: TGTGCCAGCAGCTGGACGGGCGGGGGCTACACCTTC.

The chain carries TRBV19 and TRBJ1-3; D may be TRBD1 (5 bases). Trimming cost V 10 bases and J 3 bases, with 16 bases left between them. Germline CDR1 reads LNHDA; CDR2 reads SQIVND (reference sequence). This CDR3 is built from 14 residues. The CDR3 loop is CATRRDFSGNTIYF. The CDR3, as DNA: TGTGCCACCCGCCGGGACTTCAGTGGAAACACCATATATTTT.

This clone was seen a handful of times. The CDR3 spells CASSLGLPTLTYEQYF. The CDR3 DNA reads as TGCGCCAGCAGCTTGGGACTTCCAACTCTCACCTACGAGCAGTACTTC. The chain carries TRBV5-1 and TRBJ2-7, with D hard to call. The CDR3 runs to 16 residues. V shed 0 bases and J shed 2 bases, with 15 bases lying between them. Per the germline V gene, CDR1 is SGHRS and CDR2 is YFSETQ.

The chain has TRBV30 and TRBJ2-2, with TRBD1 matching over 8 bases. CDR3 length: 16 amino acids. Trimming removed 1 base from V and 7 bases from J; junction bases left unmatched: 11. Germline CDR1 reads GTSNPN; CDR2 reads SVGIG (reference sequence). The CDR3 DNA reads as TGTGCCTGGAGTGCAGACCGGACAGGGCGAATCGGGGAGCTGTTTTTT. Its protein product is CAWSADRTGRIGELFF.

The gene calls are TRBV5-1 and TRBJ2-7; tentative D call: TRBD1 (5 bases). V lost 1 base and J lost 2, with 10 bases in between. This CDR3 has 14 amino acids. The germline V gene has CDR1 SGHRS and CDR2 YFSETQ. CDR3 bases: TGCGCCAGCAGCTTGAAGGGGCCCGCCTACGAGCAGTACTTC. Protein product: CASSLKGPAYEQYF.